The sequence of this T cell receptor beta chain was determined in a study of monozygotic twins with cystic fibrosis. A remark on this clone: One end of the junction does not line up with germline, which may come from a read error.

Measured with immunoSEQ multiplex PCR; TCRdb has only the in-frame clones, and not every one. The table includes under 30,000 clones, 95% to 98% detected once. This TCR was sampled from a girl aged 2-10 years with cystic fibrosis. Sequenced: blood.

The CDR3 DNA sequence: TGTGCCAGCAGTGGGTTTAGCGGGAGGGCCTTTGACTTC. The encoded protein is CASSGFSGRAFDF. This chain links TRBV2 with TRBJ2-7, with 11 bases matching TRBD2. The CDR3 length is 13 residues. The germline V gene encodes CDR1 SNHLY and CDR2 FYNNEI. The full variable domain, rest sourced from reference TRBV2 and TRBJ2-7, is EPEVTQTPSHQVTQMGQEVILRCVPISNHLYFYWYRQILGQKVEFLVSFYNNEISEKSEIFDDQFSVERPDGSNFTLKIRSTKLEDSAMYFCASSGFSGRAFDFGPGTRLTVT.